Following are 20 T cell receptor beta chains from one sample sequenced in a study of cytomegalovirus exposure and HLA in healthy donors. Use of 60 Vbeta and 13 Jbeta primers characterized the PCR. Some clones are missing from TCRdb's copy, which holds only in-frame ones; the method was immunoSEQ multiplex PCR. The sample records more than 150,000 clones, approximately 80% being singletons. The sequenced sample consisted of PBMCs. These receptors all stem from a girl between 10 and 17 years old in good health and CMV-seropositive.

V usage is TRBV11-2 and J usage is TRBJ2-7; D perhaps matches TRBD2 (6 bases). The germline V gene encodes CDR1 SGHAT and CDR2 FQNNGV. Trimming cost V 5 bases and J 0 bases, with 14 bases left between them. This CDR3 contains 15 residues. The CDR3 DNA sequence: TGTGCCAGCAGCAGTTGGGGGAGGCCCTCCTACGAGCAGTACTTC. This translates into CASSSWGRPSYEQYF.

This clone has more than one count but fewer than ten. The gene calls are TRBV7-6 and TRBJ1-1; possibly TRBD1 for D (6 bases). The germline gives CDR1 SGHVS, CDR2 FNYEAQ. This CDR3 comprises 15 residues. V shed 2 bases and J shed 1 base, with 11 bases lying between them. The CDR3 DNA reads TGTGCCAGCAGCTTAAAAGGGGGGGGGAACACTGAAGCTTTCTTT. It specifies CASSLKGGGNTEAFF.

V is TRBV5-4 and J is TRBJ2-5, with TRBD2 identical over 7 bases. Germline CDR1 SGHNT, CDR2 YYREEE (reference sequence). The CDR3 extends over 15 amino acids. V lost 0 bases and J lost 0; bases outside the gene matches: 2. The CDR3 nucleotides are TGTGCCAGCAGCTTGGGGGGGGGTTACCAAGAGACCCAGTACTTC. Translated, it gives CASSLGGGYQETQYF.

The chain joins TRBV27 to TRBJ2-7, with D possibly TRBD1 on 6 matching bases. The CDR3 has 14 amino acids. Deletions cut 3 bases from V and 2 bases from J, with 11 bases between. Per the germline V gene, CDR1 is MNHEY and CDR2 is SMNVEV (reference sequence). CDR3 in amino acids: CASSFGRGAYEQYF. The CDR3 DNA is TGTGCCAGCAGTTTTGGCAGGGGCGCCTACGAGCAGTACTTC.

The chain has TRBV18 and TRBJ1-5; D might be TRBD1 (5 bases). The germline V and J ends were trimmed by 4 bases and 7 bases, with 11 bases remaining between them. This CDR3 has 13 amino acids. Looked up from germline, CDR1 is KGHSH and CDR2 is LQKENI. The CDR3 is CASSQTGAQPQHF. CDR3 nucleotides: TGTGCCAGCTCACAAACAGGTGCCCAGCCCCAGCATTTT.

The CDR3 DNA follows: TGTGCCAGCAGCTTATTTGGCCAGCTCCGGGAGGACGTTTACAATGAGCAGTTCTTC. As protein: CASSLFGQLREDVYNEQFF. This rearrangement joins TRBV7-9 to TRBJ2-1, with 7 bases aligning to TRBD2. CDR3 length equals 19 residues. Germline V gene sequence: CDR1 SEHNR, CDR2 FQNEAQ (reference sequence). Trimming cost V 2 bases and J 4 bases; bases outside gene matches: 17. The full variable domain, completed using reference TRBV7-9 and TRBJ2-1, is DTGVSQNPRHKITKRGQNVTFRCDPISEHNRLYWYRQTLGQGPEFLTYFQNEAQLEKSRLLSDRFSAERPKGSFSTLEIQRTEQGDSAMYLCASSLFGQLREDVYNEQFFGPGTRLTVL.

The chain employs TRBV4-2 and TRBJ2-7; 13 bases align to TRBD2. The CDR3 length is 16 residues. V was clipped by 0 bases and J by 2 bases; unmatched bases: 1. CDR1 is LGHNA and CDR2 is YNFKEQ in the germline V gene. The CDR3 nucleotides are TGTGCCAGCAGCCAAGATGGGACTAGCGGGGCCTACGAGCAGTACTTC. Encoded protein: CASSQDGTSGAYEQYF.

V is TRBV4-1 and J is TRBJ1-5; 7 bases fit TRBD1. The V gene's germline CDR1 is MGHRA and CDR2 YSYEKL. J lost 0 bases, V lost 4 bases, and 6 bases had no gene match. This CDR3 is built from 16 residues. DNA of the CDR3: TGCGCCAGCAGCCGCTACGGGACAGATAGCAATCAGCCCCAGCATTTT. Translated, it gives CASSRYGTDSNQPQHF.

V is TRBV7-2 and J is TRBJ2-7, with D possibly TRBD2 on 6 matching bases. The germline gives CDR1 SGHTA, CDR2 FQGNSA. Trimming took off 0 bases at V and 1 base at J, with 10 bases between the two ends. The CDR3 length is 15 residues. The CDR3 region is CASSLAGGTSYEQYF. For the CDR3, the DNA is TGTGCCAGCAGCTTAGCGGGAGGAACGTCCTACGAGCAGTACTTC.

The chain has TRBV10-3 and TRBJ2-5; the D gene is possibly TRBD1 (5 bases). Germline V lookup: CDR1 ENHRY, CDR2 SYGVKD. V was pared by 3 bases and J by 3 bases, with 11 bases between. This CDR3 spans 14 amino acids. The CDR3 bases are TGTGCCATCAGTGAACGCAGGGAAGAAGAGACCCAGTACTTC. The encoded protein is CAISERREEETQYF.

This clone was detected only once. This chain links TRBV7-8 with TRBJ1-2; 7 bases are a match to TRBD1. CDR1 and CDR2 (germline): SGHVS, FQNEAQ. V lost 5 bases and J lost 4; bases outside the gene matches: 7. The CDR3 covers 14 residues. The CDR3 region is CASSPTGTVYGYTF. The CDR3, as DNA: TGTGCCAGCAGCCCCACCGGGACAGTCTATGGCTACACCTTC. The full variable domain, with the rest looked up from reference TRBV7-8 and TRBJ1-2, is GAGVSQSPRYKVAKRGQDVALRCDPISGHVSLFWYQQALGQGPEFLTYFQNEAQLDKSGLPSDRFFAERPEGSVSTLKIQRTQQEDSAVYLCASSPTGTVYGYTFGSGTRLTVV.

J is TRBJ1-1 and V is TRBV6-5; TRBD1 might be the D (6 bases). V dropped 2 bases and J dropped 3 bases, with 10 bases sitting between them. Looked up from germline, CDR1 is MNHEY and CDR2 is SVGAGI. This CDR3 region has 14 residues. The CDR3 DNA reads as TGTGCCAGCAGTTACGGCCAGGGGTACACTGAAGCTTTCTTT. This translates into CASSYGQGYTEAFF.

This clone was recorded a few times. V and J are TRBV6-1 and TRBJ1-1; D ambiguous. Trimming cost V 8 bases and J 5 bases, with 15 bases left between them. Germline-derived CDR1 and CDR2 are MNHNS and SASEGT. The CDR3 has 13 amino acids. CDR3 in DNA: TGTGCCAGCTCAGTAACCTACGGGACTGAAGCTTTCTTT. It is translated as CASSVTYGTEAFF.

This sequence joins TRBV18 and TRBJ2-7, with 8 bases identical to TRBD1. The CDR3 runs 17 residues. V was pared by 3 bases and J by 4 bases, with 14 bases of the junction left unmatched. Germline assignment: CDR1 KGHSH and CDR2 LQKENI. The CDR3 coding sequence is TGTGCCAGCTCACCCCCGGCGGCAGGGGGCAGTCCGTACGAGCAGTACTTC. This codes for CASSPPAAGGSPYEQYF.

The chain employs TRBV18 and TRBJ2-7; possible D gene TRBD2, 5 bases. V lost 3 bases and J lost 9, with 12 bases in between. Germline V gene lookup returns CDR1 KGHSH and CDR2 LQKENI. This CDR3 comprises 12 residues. Here the CDR3 DNA reads TGTGCCAGCTCACCTGAGGGCGGCGGGCAGTACTTC. This sequence encodes CASSPEGGGQYF. Full variable domain (outside the CDR3, taken from reference TRBV18 and TRBJ2-7): NAGVMQNPRHLVRRRGQEARLRCSPMKGHSHVYWYRQLPEEGLKFMVYLQKENIIDESGMPKERFSAEFPKEGPSILRIQQVVRGDSAAYFCASSPEGGGQYFGPGTRLTVT.

This chain links TRBV5-4 with TRBJ1-1; 11 bases align to TRBD1. The germline CDR1 and CDR2 sequences are SGHNT and YYREEE (reference sequence). The ends lost 0 bases at V and 1 base at J; junction bases unmatched: 2. There are 16 residues in the CDR3. The CDR3 sequence: CASSLGGTGGNTEAFF. DNA for the CDR3: TGTGCCAGCAGCTTGGGAGGGACAGGGGGGAACACTGAAGCTTTCTTT.

The chain has TRBV15 and TRBJ1-5; TRBD1 aligns across 11 bases. Germline values: CDR1 LNHNV, CDR2 YYDKDF (reference sequence). Trimming cost V 2 bases and J 2 bases; bases outside gene matches: 14. The CDR3 is made up of 20 amino acids. Here the CDR3 DNA reads TGTGCCACCAGCAGATCGACGTGGGACAGGGGGGACCAGGGCAATCAGCCCCAGCATTTT. Amino acid sequence: CATSRSTWDRGDQGNQPQHF.

The J gene is TRBJ1-1, the V gene TRBV6-1; 10 bases line up with TRBD1. Germline lookup yields CDR1 MNHNS and CDR2 SASEGT. CDR3 length equals 14 residues. After removal of 6 bases from V and 3 bases from J, the junction contained 4 bases not matched to a gene. In DNA form, the CDR3 reads TGTGCCAGCAGGTCGGGACAGGGGTACACTGAAGCTTTCTTT. Translating gives CASRSGQGYTEAFF.

This clone was seen once. The chain employs TRBV25-1 and TRBJ2-7; 9 nucleotides match TRBD2. This CDR3 region has 15 residues. CDR1 is MGHDK, CDR2 SYGVNS, per germline. Germline trimming cut 1 base from V and 3 bases from J; bases unmatched to any gene: 4. CDR3 DNA: TGTGCCAGCAGTGAATCGAGTAGCGGGAGCTACGAGCAGTACTTC. This sequence encodes CASSESSSGSYEQYF.

The V and J genes are TRBV27 and TRBJ2-1; 9 bases align to TRBD1. CDR3 size: 16 residues. Germline V gives CDR1 MNHEY, CDR2 SMNVEV (reference sequence). The V gene end was trimmed by 5 bases and the J gene end by 0 bases; junction bases not matched to a gene: 5. The CDR3 region is CASSPMTGGSYNEQFF. DNA of the CDR3: TGTGCCAGCAGTCCGATGACAGGGGGCTCCTACAATGAGCAGTTCTTC.